Below, one T cell receptor beta chain is given with its context. The target of this receptor is not known. Qualities for individual bases were not recorded, and no much larger clone is one base off. These data belong to a study of regulatory T cells in long-lasting Graves disease (dated by TCRdb to 2020 to 2023). With regard to the full study: Antithyroid drugs had been taken for less than 3 months by newly diagnosed Graves' disease patients. A total of around 35 samples underwent TCR sequencing, from about 13 patients with persistent Graves' disease and 20 or so patients with newly diagnosed Graves' disease. The study was registered as a clinical trial and conducted in China. This study used TCR sequencing and RNA sequencing of peripheral blood to compare persistent Graves' disease patients against newly diagnosed Graves' disease patients. Overall results and qualifications from the work: The authors acknowledged the small sample size as a limitation that may reduce accuracy. Lower TCR Shannon entropy and fewer highly expanded clones were observed in persistent Graves' disease patients than in newly diagnosed patients, which suggested clonal expansion. Only the TCR beta chain was sequenced and analyzed. The study examined only peripheral blood because the primary lesion, thyroid tissue, could not be accessed. A larger number of public clonotypes was shared among persistent patients (about 2,700) than among newly diagnosed patients (roughly 970). TRBV28, TRBJ1-2 and TRBJ2-5 were preferentially used in persistent disease, while TRBV20-1 and TRBJ2-1 were favored in newly diagnosed disease.

Libraries were prepared through multiplex PCR. Sequencing used an Illumina HiSeq 4000. iRepertoire HTBI primers and Arm-PCR amplification of CDR3 regions were used to construct TCR beta libraries. Before sequencing, the PCR products went through gel purification. The authors' analysis ran thus. Across samples, around 58 TRBV and 13 to 15 TRBJ segments were identified and used for gene usage analysis of CDR3 amino acid clonotypes. COPE and FqMerger were used to merge the filtered high-quality paired reads into contigs. Contigs were aligned with BLAST to IMGT TRBV, TRBD and TRBJ reference genes, and CDR3 was defined per IMGT. Any clonotype with a frequency above 0.1% was classified as a highly expanded clone. Shannon entropy served as the measure of repertoire diversity, while the Gini coefficient captured V-J evenness. Clonotypes shared by more than one individual were considered public. The raw public reads went through TCRdb reprocessing: fastp at Q25, MiXCR clone calling, in-frame beta chains kept. Rows with one shared CDR3 protein collapse into an entry with the most common genes and DNA. The V and J calls were not made by the authors but by TCRdb's processing. Present in this sample are a few hundred thousand distinct CDR3 sequences, approximately 12% of which were seen just once. The leading ten clones occupy roughly a tenth of the sample.

The germline V gene gives CDR1 as ENHRY and CDR2 as SYGVKD. The CDR3 has 14 amino acids, counting the end cysteine and phenylalanine. The retained sequence is limited to the CDR3, 42 bases, with the frame set at the first base. Trimming removed 3 bases from V and 2 bases from J, leaving 7 bases between the germline ends. The time point label here, explained by the study, means: newly diagnosed GD, antithyroid drugs for less than 3 months. RNA was extracted from PBMCs in TRIzol for both TCR sequencing and RNA sequencing. Graves' disease was diagnosed according to American Thyroid Association guidelines. Patients for the study were recruited at an endocrinology department in Xi'an, China. Each patient gave 7 to 9.5 milliliters of peripheral blood, collected in an EDTA anticoagulant tube. Ficoll Paque Plus density gradient separation was used to isolate PBMCs, and no additional T cell sorting was done. An Agilent 2100 Bioanalyzer and agarose gel were used to check RNA quality, and a NanoDrop 2000 was used to measure RNA concentration.

These data were also reused for a study on T cells in Graves' hyperthyroidism and ophthalmopathy. Looking at the second paper: Graves' hyperthyroidism was defined as stable when no progression to ophthalmopathy occurred over 18 months of follow-up. Hyperthyroidism patients were newly diagnosed, had a disease duration of under 2 months, and were aged 18 to 65 years. Exclusion was applied to patients with uncontrolled infections, other autoimmune diseases, pregnancy or lactation. Diagnoses were based on clinical symptoms, serum thyroxine and TRAb, thyroid ultrasound and orbital computed tomography. For the first round of RT-PCR on the TCR CDR3, the HTBI primer set was used together with the Qiagen OneStep RT-PCR kit. Most expanded thyroid clonotypes (frequency above 0.001) were also detected in blood, suggesting blood repertoires may reflect thyroid immune responses. A model built on a 13 V-J signature distinguished ophthalmopathy from stable hyperthyroidism, reaching 87.88% sensitivity and about 81% specificity in cross-validation and 80%/75% in testing. During validation, the model predicted progression to ophthalmopathy a median of about 6.5 months ahead of onset, with almost 71% sensitivity and roughly 75% specificity. A discovery cohort of approximately 97 patients, approximately 44 with Graves' ophthalmopathy and 57 with stable Graves' hyperthyroidism, was used to find distinguishing TCR V-J signatures. Whether ophthalmopathy could be predicted prospectively was tested in an independent validation cohort made up of fewer than 20 hyperthyroidism patients plus 17 patients who later progressed to ophthalmopathy. The approximately 100 discovery patients were randomly split 7:3 into training and test sets. The study also compared thyroid tissue and blood T-cell repertoires from several Graves' hyperthyroidism patients. After sampling, hyperthyroidism patients received methimazole starting at 30 mg daily, and ophthalmopathy patients received high-dose intravenous methylprednisolone. Libraries were constructed in a second round of multiplex PCR, after which size selection and purification were performed. Libraries were sequenced paired-end with 100 bp reads on an Illumina HiSeq2000. SOAPnuke was used to process the raw data, with reads discarded if the reads contained adapters or uncalled bases, had a mean Phred below 15, or lacked an exact constant-primer or identifier match. COPE v1.2.5 was used to merge high-quality paired reads, and clonotypes were defined as unique nucleotide sequences. MiTCR v1.1 was used to align the clonotypes against IMGT TRBV, TRBD and TRBJ reference segments. The analysis included only V-J combinations with a frequency above 0.0001, which together covered 99% to 99.2% of the repertoires. A TCS score was defined as the ratio between F50 (clonal expansion) and ExV (chaos), using BLOSUM62-based TCRdist between CDR3 peptides within each V-J. Welch's t-statistics and random forest reduced fewer than 550 V-J features to under 15, which were used in a naive Bayes classifier (R e1071). Sample size was not statistically predetermined, and blinding of investigators to group allocation was not performed. TCR Vbeta CDR3 sequencing of 120 to 150 peripheral blood samples (over 40 ophthalmopathy, 75 hyperthyroidism and some 17 progressor patients) is reported in the paper.

This material consisted of peripheral blood mononuclear cells (PBMCs), taken at new diagnosis, from a patient treated with antithyroid drugs. The TCR originated in a man aged 25-45 years with Graves disease. Donor details come from another sample of the same person, matched by shared clones. The V gene is TRBV10-3 and the J gene is TRBJ1-4; there is no confident call for the D gene. This receptor has the CDR3 CAISELDTNEKLFF. The nucleotide sequence reads as follows: TGTGCCATCAGTGAACTGGACACTAATGAAAAACTGTTTTTT.